The rows below give T cell receptor beta chains drawn from one sample of a study of beta chain features in type 1 diabetes. Measured with immunoSEQ multiplex PCR; TCRdb has only the in-frame clones, and not every one. The sample yields about 19,000 clones, around 50% seen once. What was sequenced was stem cell memory CD4+ T cells from blood. The receptors were sampled from a man aged 18 to 29 in good health. Each CDR3 is given with its conserved first and last residue. The D gene is left open where the match is weak. A clone size is listed for some rows: how often the clone was seen (once, few, many), or a class if it is expanded.

clone_size,j_call,v_call,d_call,cdr3_nt,cdr3_aa
NA,TRBJ1-5,TRBV15,NA,TGTGCCACCAGCAAGGGGTCCCTCGGACAGTTTGGGAATCAGCCCCAGCATTTT,CATSKGSLGQFGNQPQHF
NA,TRBJ2-1,TRBV30,NA,TGTGCCTGGAGACGTGACAGTTACAATGAGCAGTTCTTC,CAWRRDSYNEQFF
medium-sized,TRBJ2-7,TRBV7-3,NA,TGTGCCAGCAGCCCCAAGACAGGACCCTACGAGCAGTACTTC,CASSPKTGPYEQYF
NA,TRBJ1-1,TRBV7-2,NA,TGTGCCAGCAGCCGACTTAACCGGAACACTGAAGCTTTCTTT,CASSRLNRNTEAFF
NA,TRBJ2-5,TRBV5-1,NA,TGCGCCAGCAGCGCACAGGGGAGGGAGACCCAGTACTTC,CASSAQGRETQYF
few,TRBJ1-1,TRBV30,NA,TGTGCCTGGACCCGGCGGCCGGACACTGAAGCTTTCTTT,CAWTRRPDTEAFF
NA,TRBJ2-1,TRBV5-1,TRBD1,TGCGCCAGCCGGGAAAGACAGGGGGGCAATGAGCAGTTCTTC,CASRERQGGNEQFF
NA,TRBJ1-1,TRBV28,TRBD1,TGTGCCAGCAGCTTGGGACAGCGCACTGAAGCTTTCTTT,CASSLGQRTEAFF
NA,TRBJ2-7,TRBV7-2,TRBD2,TGTGCCAGCAGCTCTCAGCGGGAGTTGACCTACGAGCAGTACTTC,CASSSQRELTYEQYF
few,TRBJ2-5,TRBV7-2,TRBD2,TGTGCCAGCAGCTCCCTAGCGGGAGAGCTGGAGACCCAGTACTTC,CASSSLAGELETQYF
NA,TRBJ2-3,TRBV6-5,TRBD1,TGTGCCAGCAGTTACACACGACAGGGGCTCTGGTATTTT,CASSYTRQGLWYF
NA,TRBJ1-1,TRBV7-2,NA,TGTGCCAGCAGCTTAGGAGGCAGGAACACTGAAGCTTTCTTT,CASSLGGRNTEAFF
NA,TRBJ1-1,TRBV7-2,TRBD1,TGTGCCAGCAGCTTAGGCGCAGGGGGCATGGGGACTGAAGCTTTCTTT,CASSLGAGGMGTEAFF
NA,TRBJ1-5,TRBV6-6,NA,TGTGCCAGCAGTTACTCGTATAGCAATCAGCCCCAGCATTTT,CASSYSYSNQPQHF
NA,TRBJ2-1,TRBV25-1,NA,TGTGCCAGCCCCCTCCTTTTCCCGGTTTCGGGGAATGAGCAGTTCTTC,CASPLLFPVSGNEQFF
NA,TRBJ2-2,TRBV5-6,TRBD1,TGTGCCAGCAGCTGGCAGGGGGCAATCGGGGAGCTGTTTTTT,CASSWQGAIGELFF
few,TRBJ2-7,TRBV7-9,NA,TGTGCCAGCAGCTTACAGGGGGGCACCTACGAGCAGTACTTC,CASSLQGGTYEQYF
NA,TRBJ2-7,TRBV7-8,TRBD1,TGTGCCAGCAGCTTAGCGGGGACAGGGATGCACGAGCAGTACTTC,CASSLAGTGMHEQYF
NA,TRBJ2-7,TRBV19,NA,TGTGCCACCAGCGGCGATGCGGCAACTTACGAGCAGTACTTC,CATSGDAATYEQYF
NA,TRBJ1-5,TRBV2,TRBD1,TGTGCCAGCAGTCCGGACAGGGCTGATCAGCCCCAGCATTTT,CASSPDRADQPQHF
NA,TRBJ2-7,TRBV29-1,NA,TGCAGCGTTAGACGGGAGCGATCCGAGCAGTACTTC,CSVRRERSEQYF
few,TRBJ2-1,TRBV11-1,NA,TGTGCCAGCAGCCTGTTAGGACTCGCGAGCTACAATGAGCAGTTCTTC,CASSLLGLASYNEQFF
NA,TRBJ1-2,TRBV7-2,NA,TGTGCCAGCAGCTTATATGGGGGCTCCGTCTATGGCTACACCTTC,CASSLYGGSVYGYTF
few,TRBJ2-3,TRBV2,TRBD2,TGTGCCAGCAGTGCGAAAGATCTGTGGGGACTAAACCCGACAGATACGCAGTATTTT,CASSAKDLWGLNPTDTQYF
NA,TRBJ2-7,TRBV10-3,TRBD2,TGTGCCATCACCCCTAGCGGGGGCTACGAGCAGTACTTC,CAITPSGGYEQYF
NA,TRBJ1-5,TRBV27,NA,TGTGCCAGCAGTTCGGGAGAAGATCAGCCCCAGCATTTT,CASSSGEDQPQHF
NA,TRBJ2-1,TRBV2,NA,TGTGCCAGCAGCGTATACAATGAGCAGTTCTTC,CASSVYNEQFF
NA,TRBJ1-5,TRBV2,NA,TGTGCCAGCAGTGAAGCGACAGAAAATCAGCCCCAGCATTTT,CASSEATENQPQHF
NA,TRBJ2-1,TRBV7-2,TRBD2,TGTGCCAGCAGCTTAGCTAGCGGGCTACTAAACTCCTACAATGAGCAGTTCTTC,CASSLASGLLNSYNEQFF
NA,TRBJ2-6,TRBV7-8,NA,TGTGCCAGCAGCGGGAGTCCCGGGTCTGGGGCCAACGTCCTGACTTTC,CASSGSPGSGANVLTF
few,TRBJ2-1,TRBV10-3,NA,TGTGCCATCAGTGAGTCGAACAGGGATTACAATGAGCAGTTCTTC,CAISESNRDYNEQFF
NA,TRBJ1-6,TRBV9,TRBD1,TGTGCCAGCAGCGTAGAAGGGGGCGGCTCACCCCTCCACTTT,CASSVEGGGSPLHF
NA,TRBJ2-1,TRBV7-2,NA,TGTGCCAGCCGCCCAGGCAGTGGCTCATACAATGAGCAGTTCTTC,CASRPGSGSYNEQFF
NA,TRBJ2-1,TRBV7-2,NA,TGTGCCAGCCGGTCCACAGGTATTGAGCAGTTCTTC,CASRSTGIEQFF
NA,TRBJ2-2,TRBV7-8,TRBD2,TGTGCCAGCAGCCTCACTAGCGGGGGGGTCAACACCGGGGAGCTGTTTTTT,CASSLTSGGVNTGELFF
NA,TRBJ2-1,TRBV5-4,NA,TGTGCCAGCAGCTTTAGCGGCTACAATGAGCAGTTCTTC,CASSFSGYNEQFF
NA,TRBJ2-7,TRBV5-5,NA,TGTGCCAGCAGCTTGGATCCGGCCTACGAGCAGTACTTC,CASSLDPAYEQYF
NA,TRBJ1-5,TRBV7-2,TRBD1,TGTGCCAGCAGCGGACTGACAGGGCGGAGCAATCAGCCCCAGCATTTT,CASSGLTGRSNQPQHF
few,TRBJ2-2,TRBV28,NA,TGTGCCACTCCTCACACCAGCACCGGGGAGCTGTTTTTT,CATPHTSTGELFF
NA,TRBJ2-5,TRBV28,TRBD1,TGTGCCAGCAGTCAACAGGGGTGGGAAGAGACCCAGTACTTC,CASSQQGWEETQYF
few,TRBJ2-5,TRBV1,NA,TGCACCAGCAGCCAAGATGTCATGGCTAGCGGCCAAGAGACCCAGTACTTC,CTSSQDVMASGQETQYF
few,TRBJ1-2,TRBV9,TRBD1,TGTGCCAGCAGCGTAGCCTTGGACAGGAACTATGGCTACACCTTC,CASSVALDRNYGYTF
NA,TRBJ2-5,TRBV21-1,NA,TGTGCCAGCAGCTACGAGAGGGAGAAGTACCAAGAGACCCAGTACTTC,CASSYEREKYQETQYF
medium-sized,TRBJ2-1,TRBV18,TRBD1,TGTGCCAGCTCACCATCGGTTCAGGGGGCAGCCAATGAGCAGTTCTTC,CASSPSVQGAANEQFF
NA,TRBJ1-2,TRBV28,NA,TGTGCCAGCAGACCTCCGACAGGCGACTATGGCTACACCTTC,CASRPPTGDYGYTF
NA,TRBJ1-1,TRBV18,NA,TGTGCCAGCTCCGTGGCAGGCCAGAACACTGAAGCTTTCTTT,CASSVAGQNTEAFF
NA,TRBJ1-2,TRBV10-3,NA,TGTGCCATCAGTGATGGGCAGGGCGTGTCAGGTGGCTACACCTTC,CAISDGQGVSGGYTF
NA,TRBJ1-5,TRBV15,NA,TGTGCCACCAGCGGGCAGGTGAAGTCCAGCAATCAGCCCCAGCATTTT,CATSGQVKSSNQPQHF
NA,TRBJ1-2,TRBV19,NA,TGTGCCAGTAGTATCGTTAACTATGGCTACACCTTC,CASSIVNYGYTF
NA,TRBJ1-1,TRBV18,NA,TGTGCCAGCTCACCGCGAGGGGGTGACACTGAAGCTTTCTTT,CASSPRGGDTEAFF
NA,TRBJ2-7,TRBV7-9,TRBD2,TGTGCCAGCAGCCTAGGTTTGGCGGGAGGCTTTTCCGAGCAGTACTTC,CASSLGLAGGFSEQYF
NA,TRBJ2-3,TRBV7-8,TRBD2,TGTGCCAGCAGCTTTCGACTAGCGGGAGGCACAGATACGCAGTATTTT,CASSFRLAGGTDTQYF
NA,TRBJ1-4,TRBV7-2,TRBD1,TGTGCCAGCAGCTCGGACAGGGGAGGAACTAATGAAAAACTGTTTTTT,CASSSDRGGTNEKLFF